A single sample is the source of the 28 T cell receptor beta chains below, sequenced in a study of long-term antiretroviral therapy in people with HIV. The authors ran the immunoSEQ assay, v3.0, at survey level. Measured with immunoSEQ multiplex PCR; TCRdb has only the in-frame clones, and not every one. Counted here are 15,000 or so clones, roughly 82% occurring once; the ten biggest clones make up 15% to 20%. The sample consisted of unsorted PBMCs, taken 1.8 years before starting antiretroviral therapy. The receptors were sampled from a woman aged 40 to 50 with HIV.

This clone showed up just once. V usage is TRBV13 and J usage is TRBJ2-1, with 13 nucleotides matching TRBD2. This CDR3 region has 17 residues. Trimming removed 1 base from V and 8 bases from J; junction bases left unmatched: 8. The germline gives CDR1 PRHDT, CDR2 FYEKMQ (reference sequence). The CDR3 reads CASSLEGLAGVGHEQFF. Here the CDR3 DNA reads TGTGCCAGCAGCTTAGAAGGACTAGCGGGAGTGGGCCATGAGCAGTTCTTC.

V is TRBV5-6 and J is TRBJ2-7, with D possibly being TRBD2 (6 bases). The ends were cut back, 0 bases at V and 9 bases at J, with 10 bases in the middle. The germline gives CDR1 SGHDT, CDR2 YYEEEE. This CDR3 is 12 amino acids long. The CDR3 nucleotides read TGTGCCAGCAGCTTGGGTGCGGAGGGGCAGTACTTC. This sequence encodes CASSLGAEGQYF.

The rearrangement links TRBV7-9 to TRBJ1-1; unclear D gene. V lost 4 bases and J lost 5, with 11 bases in between. The CDR3 is 13 amino acids. Germline V gene data show CDR1 as SEHNR and CDR2 as FQNEAQ (reference sequence). The CDR3 DNA follows: TGTGCCAGCAGCTCTAGGTTAGGGACTGAAGCTTTCTTT. Protein product: CASSSRLGTEAFF.

The sample holds one count of this clone. The CDR3 region is CASSQSGTVDEKLFF. CDR3 sequence (DNA): TGTGCCAGCAGCCAATCCGGGACGGTGGATGAAAAACTGTTTTTT. The J gene is TRBJ1-4, the V gene TRBV4-2, with TRBD1 as a possible D gene (5 bases). The ends were cut back, 2 bases at V and 6 bases at J, with 13 bases in the middle. This CDR3 region has 15 residues. Germline loops: CDR1 LGHNA, CDR2 YNFKEQ.

The chain uses TRBV18 and TRBJ1-1; maybe TRBD1 (5 bases). The CDR3 is 13 amino acids. Germline CDR1 and CDR2: KGHSH and LQKENI. Trimming took off 6 bases at V and 5 bases at J, with 13 bases between the two ends. Here the CDR3 reads CASSGPGATEAFF. Written as DNA, the CDR3 is TGTGCCAGCTCGGGACCAGGAGCAACTGAAGCTTTCTTT.

The chain has TRBV7-8 and TRBJ2-1, with 7 bases matching TRBD2. Unmatched junction bases numbered 10, after V lost 4 bases and J lost 7 bases. Germline CDR1 SGHVS, CDR2 FQNEAQ. The CDR3 has 15 residues. The chain's CDR3 is CASSSVSGGGNEQFF. The CDR3 nucleotides are TGTGCCAGCAGCTCTGTGTCGGGAGGTGGGAATGAGCAGTTCTTC.

The gene calls are TRBV27 and TRBJ2-1; possibly TRBD1 for D (6 bases). The germline gives CDR1 MNHEY, CDR2 SMNVEV (reference sequence). The V gene lost 3 bases and the J gene lost 2 bases, with 17 bases spanning the gap. The CDR3 sequence is 17 residues long. CDR3 nucleotide sequence: TGTGCCAGCAGTTTGACCACAGGACAGTGGCCCTACAATGAGCAGTTCTTC. The encoded protein is CASSLTTGQWPYNEQFF.

The chain joins TRBV2 to TRBJ2-1; TRBD2 agrees at 7 bases. This CDR3 contains 15 residues. From germline, CDR1 is SNHLY and CDR2 FYNNEI. The V segment lost 10 bases and the J segment 8 bases; nucleotides outside the gene matches: 17. As DNA, the CDR3 is TGTGCCATCCCCCTTCGGCGGGAGAGCAGGGATGAGCAGTTCTTC. The encoded protein is CAIPLRRESRDEQFF.

The V and J genes are TRBV2 and TRBJ2-1, with 8 bases that match TRBD2. V dropped 6 bases and J dropped 5; count of bases not matched to a gene: 6. This CDR3 is built from 14 residues. Germline values: CDR1 SNHLY, CDR2 FYNNEI. CDR3 nucleotide sequence: TGTGCCAGCAGAGCGGGACTAGACAACAATGAGCAGTTCTTC. Its translation is CASRAGLDNNEQFF.

This chain connects TRBV6-1 to TRBJ2-3; D remains unclear. V was trimmed by 0 bases and J by 2 bases, leaving 15 bases between them. Germline loops: CDR1 MNHNS, CDR2 SASEGT. The CDR3 length is 17 residues. The CDR3 DNA reads TGTGCCAGCAGTGAAGCCCTACAGAGTCTCTCCACAGATACGCAGTATTTT. Protein sequence: CASSEALQSLSTDTQYF.

V usage is TRBV2 and J usage is TRBJ1-1, with 8 bases fitting TRBD1. The junction had 5 bases not matched to a gene; V was cut back by 4 bases and J by 4 bases. The V gene's germline CDR1 is SNHLY and CDR2 FYNNEI. The CDR3 covers 14 residues. CDR3 nucleotides: TGTGCCAGCAGTGTAGACAGGGGCATCACTGAAGCTTTCTTT. Amino acid sequence: CASSVDRGITEAFF. Drawing the rest from reference TRBV2 and TRBJ1-1, the complete variable domain is EPEVTQTPSHQVTQMGQEVILRCVPISNHLYFYWYRQILGQKVEFLVSFYNNEISEKSEIFDDQFSVERPDGSNFTLKIRSTKLEDSAMYFCASSVDRGITEAFFGQGTRLTVV.

This rearrangement joins TRBV7-9 to TRBJ1-1, with unresolved D. V lost 1 base to trimming and J lost 1 base, with 7 bases between them. This CDR3 has 14 amino acids. Germline V gene sequence: CDR1 SEHNR, CDR2 FQNEAQ (reference sequence). The CDR3 DNA reads as TGTGCCAGCAGCTTAGGGGCAACGAACACTGAAGCTTTCTTT. Translation: CASSLGATNTEAFF. Supplemented by reference TRBV7-9 and TRBJ1-1, the full variable domain reads DTGVSQNPRHKITKRGQNVTFRCDPISEHNRLYWYRQTLGQGPEFLTYFQNEAQLEKSRLLSDRFSAERPKGSFSTLEIQRTEQGDSAMYLCASSLGATNTEAFFGQGTRLTVV.

This chain joins TRBV2 and TRBJ1-2; D is unclear. The CDR3 sequence is 15 residues long. Germline V gene sequence: CDR1 SNHLY, CDR2 FYNNEI. The V end was cut by 3 bases, the J end by 1 base, with 12 bases between. The CDR3 loop is CASSDPQANNYGYTF. CDR3 nucleotide sequence: TGTGCCAGCAGTGATCCTCAGGCTAATAACTATGGCTACACCTTC.

The J gene is TRBJ2-7, the V gene TRBV6-5, with 10 bases lining up with TRBD2. The CDR3 totals 14 residues. Germline trimming cut 6 bases from V and 3 bases from J; bases unmatched to any gene: 5. Germline assignment: CDR1 MNHEY and CDR2 SVGAGI. CDR3: CASRRTSGVYEQYF. CDR3 DNA: TGTGCCAGCAGGCGAACTAGCGGGGTCTACGAGCAGTACTTC.

The sample holds one count of this clone. The rearrangement joins TRBV7-2 to TRBJ2-5; D unresolved. The ends were cut back, 3 bases at V and 5 bases at J, with 10 bases in the middle. The CDR3 sequence is 13 residues long. Per germline, CDR1 SGHTA and CDR2 FQGNSA. The CDR3 spells CASSFTVGETQYF. Here the CDR3 DNA reads TGTGCCAGCAGCTTTACAGTGGGCGAGACCCAGTACTTC.

The chain recombines TRBV5-1 with TRBJ2-2; 7 nucleotides agree with TRBD1. This CDR3 is 17 amino acids long. The germline gives CDR1 SGHRS, CDR2 YFSETQ. With 0 bases clipped from V and 0 bases from J, the junction kept 5 bases outside the gene matches. The CDR3 DNA follows: TGCGCCAGCAGCTTGGCCCCGGGACAGACGAACACCGGGGAGCTGTTTTTT. As protein: CASSLAPGQTNTGELFF.

This chain uses TRBV9 with TRBJ2-1, with D possibly being TRBD1 or TRBD2 (5 bases each). Looked up from germline, CDR1 is SGDLS and CDR2 is YYNGEE. CDR3 length: 14 amino acids. V shed 0 bases and J shed 10 bases, with 14 bases lying between them. The CDR3 protein is CASSVEIAGTEQFF. The CDR3 DNA reads as TGTGCCAGCAGCGTAGAGATTGCTGGGACGGAGCAGTTCTTC.

Of note for this clone: No DNA is shown, since the ends of the CDR3 on it are uncertain; the CDR3 is the one TCRdb lists. This chain links TRBV19 with TRBJ2-3; the table's TRBD2 call for D was not verified on the DNA. The CDR3 spans 11 amino acids, including both terminal residues. Germline assignment: CDR1 LNHDA and CDR2 SQIVND (reference sequence). The CDR3 reads CASTSADTQYF.

The V and J genes are TRBV28 and TRBJ2-7, with a weak D call TRBD1 (6 bases). Germline CDR1 and CDR2: MDHEN and SYDVKM. Trimming stripped 5 bases from V and 0 bases from J, with 20 bases between. There are 17 residues in the CDR3. The CDR3 nucleotides read TGTGCCAGCAGTCAACTCGGACAGTTGCGGAGCTCCTACGAGCAGTACTTC. Translated: CASSQLGQLRSSYEQYF.

The CDR3 region is CASSFRVRNEKLFF. CDR3 DNA sequence: TGTGCCAGCAGTTTCCGGGTTCGAAATGAAAAACTGTTTTTT. The rearrangement uses TRBV27 and TRBJ1-4; D ambiguous. Trimming took 3 bases from V and 5 from J, leaving 10 bases between them. Per the germline V gene, CDR1 is MNHEY and CDR2 is SMNVEV (reference sequence). The CDR3 is 14 amino acids.

This clone was detected only once. The rearrangement uses TRBV28 and TRBJ1-3; no reliable D call. The germline V and J ends were trimmed by 1 base and 7 bases, with 14 bases remaining between them. Germline assignment: CDR1 MDHEN and CDR2 SYDVKM. This CDR3 is built from 15 residues. This chain's CDR3 is CASSLSWTEGNTIYF. CDR3 nucleotide sequence: TGTGCCAGCAGTTTATCCTGGACCGAAGGGAACACCATATATTTT.

In its sample, this clone is medium-sized (0.01 to 0.1%). This chain joins TRBV7-2 and TRBJ2-1; a weak D match, TRBD2 (6 bases). This CDR3 spans 13 amino acids. Germline assignment: CDR1 SGHTA and CDR2 FQGNSA. The V gene lost 5 bases and the J gene lost 8 bases, with 13 bases spanning the gap. Here the CDR3 DNA reads TGTGCCAGCAGCCCCGCGACTAGGTATGAGCAGTTCTTC. Residues: CASSPATRYEQFF. Full variable domain (rest looked up from reference TRBV7-2 and TRBJ2-1): GAGVSQSPSNKVTEKGKDVELRCDPISGHTALYWYRQSLGQGLEFLIYFQGNSAPDKSGLPSDRFSAERTGGSVSTLTIQRTQQEDSAVYLCASSPATRYEQFFGPGTRLTVL.

This chain uses TRBV18 with TRBJ1-4; TRBD1 matches at 8 bases. The junction had 3 bases not matched to a gene; V was cut back by 6 bases and J by 0 bases. The CDR3 runs to 15 residues. Germline V gives CDR1 KGHSH, CDR2 LQKENI. CDR3: CASSEQGATNEKLFF. DNA for the CDR3: TGTGCCAGCTCGGAACAGGGGGCAACTAATGAAAAACTGTTTTTT.

V and J are TRBV19 and TRBJ2-1; D call uncertain. Germline lookup yields CDR1 LNHDA and CDR2 SQIVND (reference sequence). The V end lost 5 bases, the J end lost 5 bases, and 16 bases lay between the germline ends. The CDR3 length is 15 residues. The chain's CDR3 is CASSLSGYTHNEQFF. In nucleotides, the CDR3 is TGTGCCAGTAGTCTGTCTGGGTATACGCACAATGAGCAGTTCTTC.

This clone was seen more than once but under ten times. This chain links TRBV25-1 with TRBJ1-5; unclear D gene. The germline V gene has CDR1 MGHDK and CDR2 SYGVNS. V shed 3 bases and J shed 5 bases, with 11 bases lying between them. The CDR3 consists of 14 residues. CDR3 sequence reads: CASSEGEEYQPQHF. CDR3 DNA: TGTGCCAGCAGTGAGGGCGAGGAGTATCAGCCCCAGCATTTT.

V gene TRBV11-2 combines with J gene TRBJ2-7; D is ambiguous. Germline values: CDR1 SGHAT, CDR2 FQNNGV. The CDR3 has 11 amino acids. The V end was cut by 5 bases, the J end by 4 bases, with 6 bases between. For the CDR3, the DNA is TGTGCCAGCAGCCGTTCTTACGAGCAGTACTTC. Protein sequence: CASSRSYEQYF.

The chain combines TRBV5-1 with TRBJ2-3; 11 positions agree with TRBD2. Germline CDR1 SGHRS, CDR2 YFSETQ. This CDR3 is 15 amino acids long. V shed 3 bases and J 4 bases; nucleotides not matched to a gene: 4. DNA of the CDR3: TGCGCCAGCAGCTCATCACTAGCGGGGGCAGATACGCAGTATTTT. Protein sequence: CASSSSLAGADTQYF.

The V gene is TRBV18, the J gene TRBJ2-7; the D call may be TRBD1 or TRBD2 (6 bases each). V lost 3 bases to trimming and J lost 4 bases, with 13 bases between them. Germline values: CDR1 KGHSH, CDR2 LQKENI. The CDR3 totals 14 residues. CDR3 loop: CASSPSGGGYEQYF. For the CDR3, the DNA is TGTGCCAGCTCACCCTCCGGGGGCGGGTACGAGCAGTACTTC.